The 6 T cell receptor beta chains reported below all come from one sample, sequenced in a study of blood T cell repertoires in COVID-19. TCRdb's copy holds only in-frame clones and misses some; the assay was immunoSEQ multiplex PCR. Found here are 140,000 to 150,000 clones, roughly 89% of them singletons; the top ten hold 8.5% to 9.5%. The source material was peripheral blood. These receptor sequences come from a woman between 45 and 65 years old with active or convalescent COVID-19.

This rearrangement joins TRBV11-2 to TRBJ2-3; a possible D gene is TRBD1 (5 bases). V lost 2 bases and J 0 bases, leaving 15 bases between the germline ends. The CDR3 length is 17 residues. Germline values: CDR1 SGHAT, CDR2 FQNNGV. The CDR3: CASSLYQGLTSTDTQYF. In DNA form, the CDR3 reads TGTGCCAGCAGCTTATATCAGGGTTTAACTAGCACAGATACGCAGTATTTT. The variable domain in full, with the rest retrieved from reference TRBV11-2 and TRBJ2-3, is EAGVAQSPRYKIIEKRQSVAFWCNPISGHATLYWYQQILGQGPKLLIQFQNNGVVDDSQLPKDRFSAERLKGVDSTLKIQPAKLEDSAVYLCASSLYQGLTSTDTQYFGPGTRLTVL.

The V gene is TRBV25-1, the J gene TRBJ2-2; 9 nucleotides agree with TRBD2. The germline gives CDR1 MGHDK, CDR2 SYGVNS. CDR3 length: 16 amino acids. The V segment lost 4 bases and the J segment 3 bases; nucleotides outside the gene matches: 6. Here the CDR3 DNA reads TGTGCCAGCAGTGGAGCTAGCGGGGCTTACACCGGGGAGCTGTTTTTT. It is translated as CASSGASGAYTGELFF.

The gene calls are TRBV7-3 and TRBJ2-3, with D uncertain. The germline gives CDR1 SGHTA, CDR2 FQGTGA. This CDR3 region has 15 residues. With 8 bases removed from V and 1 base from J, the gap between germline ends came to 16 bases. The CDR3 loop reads CASSATGGGTDTQYF. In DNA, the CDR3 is TGTGCCAGCTCCGCGACGGGTGGCGGCACAGATACGCAGTATTTT.

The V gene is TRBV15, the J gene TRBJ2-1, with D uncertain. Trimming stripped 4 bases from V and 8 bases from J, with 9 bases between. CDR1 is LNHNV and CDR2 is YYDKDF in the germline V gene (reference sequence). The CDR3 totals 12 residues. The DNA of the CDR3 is TGTGCCACCAGCATCCGTTTCCATGAGCAGTTCTTC. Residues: CATSIRFHEQFF.

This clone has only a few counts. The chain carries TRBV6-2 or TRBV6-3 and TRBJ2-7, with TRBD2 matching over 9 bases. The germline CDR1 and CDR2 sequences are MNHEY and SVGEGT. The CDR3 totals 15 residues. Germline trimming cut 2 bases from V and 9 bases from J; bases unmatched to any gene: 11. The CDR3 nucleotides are TGTGCCAGCAGTTACGGCCTAGCGGGGAGTGGTCTGCAGTACTTC. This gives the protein CASSYGLAGSGLQYF.

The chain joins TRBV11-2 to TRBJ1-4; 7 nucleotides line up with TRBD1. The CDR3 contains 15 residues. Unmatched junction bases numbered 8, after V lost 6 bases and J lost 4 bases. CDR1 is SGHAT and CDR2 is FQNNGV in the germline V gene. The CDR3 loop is CASRDTGVRNEKLFF. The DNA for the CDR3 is TGTGCCAGCAGGGACACAGGGGTCCGTAATGAAAAACTGTTTTTT.